These 24 T cell receptor beta chains share one sample of origin, sequenced in a study of radiation and T cells in renal cell carcinoma. Only in-frame clones appear in the TCRdb table, and some are missing; sequencing was by immunoSEQ multiplex PCR. The sample includes nearly 50,000 clones, 75% to 85% of them seen just once. Time point denoted: baseline pretreatment blood. Described treatment: 15 Gy SBRT to primary tumor, nephrectomy 4 weeks later. Here the sequenced sample was blood, taken from a patient whose treatment included radiotherapy and nephrectomy. All receptors derive from a woman in her seventies with renal cell carcinoma.

The chain uses TRBV10-3 and TRBJ2-7; 10 nucleotides align to TRBD2. The CDR3 has 15 amino acids. Germline V lookup: CDR1 ENHRY, CDR2 SYGVKD. J lost 2 bases, V lost 0 bases, and 1 base had no gene match. The CDR3 coding sequence is TGTGCCATCAGTGAGTCGGGACTAGCGCCCTACGAGCAGTACTTC. This gives the protein CAISESGLAPYEQYF.

The chain uses TRBV7-2 and TRBJ2-3; 13 bases line up with TRBD2. CDR1 and CDR2 from the germline V gene are SGHTA and FQGNSA. The CDR3 is 15 amino acids. Trimming took 4 bases from V and 4 from J; bases not matched to a gene: 2. The CDR3 nucleotides read TGTGCCAGCAGCTCACTAGCGGGAGGGCCAGATACGCAGTATTTT. It specifies CASSSLAGGPDTQYF.

The chain recombines TRBV18 with TRBJ2-1; 12 bases agree with TRBD2. The germline gives CDR1 KGHSH, CDR2 LQKENI. After removal of 2 bases from V and 5 bases from J, the junction contained 1 base not matched to a gene. The CDR3 is 15 residues long. CDR3 in DNA: TGTGCCAGCTCACCAAGACTAGCGGGGGACAATGAGCAGTTCTTC. It is translated as CASSPRLAGDNEQFF.

The chain has TRBV6-5 and TRBJ2-5; possible D gene TRBD1, 6 bases. Germline V gene sequence: CDR1 MNHEY, CDR2 SVGAGI. V was shortened by 5 bases and J by 6 bases, with 13 bases between the two germline ends. The CDR3 sequence is 13 residues long. The CDR3 is CASSKRDKKTQYF. CDR3 nucleotide sequence: TGTGCCAGCAGTAAACGGGACAAAAAGACCCAGTACTTC.

The J gene is TRBJ1-6, the V gene TRBV7-8; D is unclear. The CDR3 runs to 14 residues. The V and J ends lost 3 bases and 5 bases respectively, with 8 bases between them. Germline V CDR1 and CDR2: SGHVS, FQNEAQ. This CDR3 is CASSLGYDNSPLHF. The CDR3 nucleotides are TGTGCCAGCAGCTTGGGGTATGATAATTCACCCCTCCACTTT.

The gene calls are TRBV5-1 and TRBJ1-1; 8 nucleotides align to TRBD1. CDR1 and CDR2 (germline): SGHRS, YFSETQ. The CDR3 totals 13 residues. Trimming removed 7 bases from V and 4 bases from J; junction bases left unmatched: 6. CDR3 sequence reads: CASHRGGGTEAFF. CDR3 sequence (DNA): TGCGCCAGCCACAGGGGGGGAGGCACTGAAGCTTTCTTT.

About this clone: The same CDR3 also results from other DNA sequences found in this sample. CDR3 amino acids: CAISGQEETQYF. The CDR3 bases are TGTGCCATCAGTGGACAAGAAGAGACCCAGTACTTC. This rearrangement joins TRBV10-3 to TRBJ2-5; D gene unclear. CDR1 is ENHRY and CDR2 is SYGVKD in the germline V gene. The CDR3 has 12 residues. Trimming left V 4 bases short and J 3 bases short, with 6 bases between.

The rearrangement links TRBV27 to TRBJ1-1; D is unresolved. Germline-derived CDR1 and CDR2 are MNHEY and SMNVEV (reference sequence). The ends were cut back, 3 bases at V and 3 bases at J, with 14 bases in the middle. This CDR3 contains 15 residues. In DNA, the CDR3 is TGTGCCAGCAGTTTTGGTGGGGTCGGCCACACTGAAGCTTTCTTT. It yields the protein CASSFGGVGHTEAFF.

This sequence joins TRBV5-4 and TRBJ2-7; no clear D gene. V was cut by 4 bases and J by 2 bases, with 10 bases left in between. The germline CDR1 and CDR2 sequences are SGHNT and YYREEE (reference sequence). There are 13 residues in the CDR3. CDR3 nucleotides: TGTGCCAGCAGCCTAGACGCAGCCTACGAGCAGTACTTC. Amino acids: CASSLDAAYEQYF.

The CDR3 protein is CAWSRASGSTDTQYF. The CDR3 coding sequence is TGTGCCTGGAGTAGAGCTAGCGGAAGCACAGATACGCAGTATTTT. The chain links TRBV30 to TRBJ2-3; 7 bases line up with TRBD2. V shed 2 bases and J 0 bases; nucleotides not matched to a gene: 5. The CDR3 length is 15 residues. From germline, CDR1 is GTSNPN and CDR2 SVGIG (reference sequence). Full variable domain (outside the CDR3, taken from reference TRBV30 and TRBJ2-3): SQTIHQWPATLVQPVGSPLSLECTVEGTSNPNLYWYRQAAGRGLQLLFYSVGIGQISSEVPQNLSASRPQDRQFILSSKKLLLSDSGFYLCAWSRASGSTDTQYFGPGTRLTVL.

The chain is built from TRBV7-2 and TRBJ1-3, with 7 bases matching TRBD1. Germline CDR1 is SGHTA and CDR2 is FQGNSA. The V and J ends lost 4 bases and 2 bases, in that order; junction bases with no gene match: 5. CDR3 length: 15 amino acids. CDR3 residues: CASSSGTVAGNTIYF. The CDR3, as DNA: TGTGCCAGCAGCTCCGGGACAGTCGCTGGAAACACCATATATTTT.

The genes are TRBV14 and TRBJ1-5, with D tentatively TRBD1 (6 bases). The V gene lost 3 bases and the J gene lost 7 bases, with 10 bases spanning the gap. Germline V gene lookup returns CDR1 SGHDN and CDR2 FVKESK. The CDR3 is made up of 13 amino acids. CDR3 loop: CASSQGAGQPQHF. In DNA form, the CDR3 reads TGTGCCAGCAGCCAGGGGGCGGGGCAGCCCCAGCATTTT.

This clone was counted between two and nine times. This chain connects TRBV27 to TRBJ1-1, with a tentative D call TRBD1 (5 bases). V lost 5 bases to trimming and J lost 0 bases, with 16 bases between them. The CDR3 extends over 16 amino acids. The germline V gene has CDR1 MNHEY and CDR2 SMNVEV (reference sequence). The CDR3 bases are TGTGCCAGCAGTGCCCCGGGAAGGGGCATGAACACTGAAGCTTTCTTT. This codes for CASSAPGRGMNTEAFF.

The chain combines TRBV2 with TRBJ1-5, with D maybe TRBD1 (6 bases). Trimming cost V 6 bases and J 0 bases, with 12 bases left between them. The CDR3 is 15 residues long. Germline CDR1 and CDR2: SNHLY and FYNNEI. This chain's CDR3 is CASRGDMNSNQPQHF. In nucleotides, the CDR3 is TGTGCCAGCAGGGGGGACATGAATAGCAATCAGCCCCAGCATTTT.

The genes are TRBV19 and TRBJ1-2; 9 nucleotides line up with TRBD1. CDR1 LNHDA and CDR2 SQIVND come from the germline V gene (reference sequence). This CDR3 contains 14 residues. The V segment lost 8 bases and the J segment 4 bases; nucleotides outside the gene matches: 8. In DNA, the CDR3 is TGTGCCAGTTTACCGGGACAGGGAGCCTATGGCTACACCTTC. Protein sequence: CASLPGQGAYGYTF.

This clone was seen a few times. The chain is built from TRBV9 and TRBJ2-1; D gene uncertain. The CDR3 has 17 amino acids. V was clipped by 1 base and J by 4 bases, with 18 bases between them. Germline CDR1 reads SGDLS; CDR2 reads YYNGEE. The CDR3 DNA follows: TGTGCCAGCAGCGTAATGTTTGAGGTAACCGCATACAATGAGCAGTTCTTC. Its protein is CASSVMFEVTAYNEQFF.

V is TRBV9 and J is TRBJ2-3; unclear D gene. The CDR3 is 14 residues long. Trimming took off 0 bases at V and 1 base at J, with 6 bases between the two ends. Germline lookup yields CDR1 SGDLS and CDR2 YYNGEE. CDR3 sequence: CASSVVPGTDTQYF. CDR3 in DNA: TGTGCCAGCAGCGTAGTTCCTGGCACAGATACGCAGTATTTT. Combining the CDR3 with reference TRBV9 and TRBJ2-3 gives the whole variable domain DSGVTQTPKHLITATGQRVTLRCSPRSGDLSVYWYQQSLDQGLQFLIQYYNGEERAKGNILERFSAQQFPDLHSELNLSSLELGDSALYFCASSVVPGTDTQYFGPGTRLTVL.

The chain recombines TRBV4-2 with TRBJ1-2; 11 positions match TRBD1. Trimming cost V 5 bases and J 4 bases; bases outside gene matches: 9. The CDR3 has 16 amino acids. Germline V CDR1 and CDR2: LGHNA, YNFKEQ. Here the CDR3 DNA reads TGTGCCAGCAGCGAAAGTACCGGGACAGGGGGCTATGGCTACACCTTC. Translating gives CASSESTGTGGYGYTF.

The count of this clone is one. The chain links TRBV5-6 to TRBJ2-3; 10 nucleotides agree with TRBD2. Germline V gene lookup returns CDR1 SGHDT and CDR2 YYEEEE. J gave up 0 bases and V 3 bases, and 10 bases lay outside the gene matches. The CDR3 consists of 18 residues. The CDR3 DNA follows: TGTGCCAGCAGCTCCGACCCGGGACTAGCGCTTAGCACAGATACGCAGTATTTT. Its translation: CASSSDPGLALSTDTQYF. Combining the CDR3 with reference TRBV5-6 and TRBJ2-3 gives the whole variable domain DAGVTQSPTHLIKTRGQQVTLRCSPKSGHDTVSWYQQALGQGPQFIFQYYEEEERQRGNFPDRFSGHQFPNYSSELNVNALLLGDSALYLCASSSDPGLALSTDTQYFGPGTRLTVL.

The sample holds a few counts of this clone. V usage is TRBV10-3 and J usage is TRBJ2-1; tentatively, D is TRBD1 or TRBD2 (7 bases each). Trimming took off 7 bases at V and 4 bases at J, with 11 bases between the two ends. The CDR3 has 13 amino acids. CDR1 is ENHRY and CDR2 is SYGVKD in the germline V gene. CDR3 nucleotide sequence: TGTGCCATCAAGCGGGACAGATACAATGAGCAGTTCTTC. This encodes CAIKRDRYNEQFF.

The chain has TRBV19 and TRBJ1-3; D is unresolved. Looked up from germline, CDR1 is LNHDA and CDR2 is SQIVND (reference sequence). The CDR3 contains 14 residues. Trimming stripped 9 bases from V and 0 bases from J, with 12 bases between. The CDR3 loop reads CASRPMSSGNTIYF. Written as DNA, the CDR3 is TGTGCCAGCCGACCGATGAGCTCTGGAAACACCATATATTTT.

The chain employs TRBV2 and TRBJ1-5; D gene uncertain. With 9 bases removed from V and 0 bases from J, the gap between germline ends came to 12 bases. The CDR3 sequence is 14 residues long. Looked up from germline, CDR1 is SNHLY and CDR2 is FYNNEI. As DNA, the CDR3 is TGTGCCAGTCATTACGGAGATAGCAATCAGCCCCAGCATTTT. Amino acid sequence: CASHYGDSNQPQHF.

V usage is TRBV9 and J usage is TRBJ2-5; TRBD2 matches at 8 bases. V gave up 0 bases and J gave up 5 bases; unmatched junction bases: 6. Germline loops: CDR1 SGDLS, CDR2 YYNGEE. The length of the CDR3 is 15 residues. The DNA for the CDR3 is TGTGCCAGCAGCGTAGACAGCGGGGGCGGCGAGACCCAGTACTTC. Translated, it gives CASSVDSGGGETQYF.

The rearrangement uses TRBV6-1 and TRBJ2-3; 15 positions match TRBD2. The length of the CDR3 is 14 residues. Trimming at V came to 8 bases and at J to 3 bases, leaving 0 bases not matched to a gene. Germline CDR1 is MNHNS and CDR2 is SASEGT. CDR3 region: CASGTSGRTDTQYF. CDR3 nucleotides: TGTGCCAGCGGGACTAGCGGGAGGACAGATACGCAGTATTTT.